This entry describes one T cell receptor (beta chain). Several immunoSEQ plates received, in even portions, the genomic DNA of each subset. Data came from immunoSEQ multiplex PCR; TCRdb stores just in-frame clones and leaves some out. The table lists about 380,000 clones, approximately 97% of them singletons. The data derive from a study of shared clonotypes between healthy human individuals. The CDR3 totals 18 residues. V shed 6 bases and J 4 bases; nucleotides not matched to a gene: 16. Germline-derived CDR1 and CDR2 are SNHLY and FYNNEI. The sequencing input was memory CD8+ T cells sorted from blood. The subset was: CD45RO+ cells pooled with CCR7-negative TemRA cells. This clonotype was sampled from a man aged 25 to 40 in good health. This sequence joins TRBV2 and TRBJ2-1, with 9 bases fitting TRBD2. This CDR3 is CASRKEALVTSGYNEQFF. The CDR3 region has the DNA TGTGCCAGCAGGAAGGAAGCTTTAGTGACTAGCGGATACAATGAGCAGTTCTTC.